The 11 T cell receptor beta chains below come from one sample, sequenced in a study of shared clonotypes between healthy human individuals. CD45RO-negative, CCR7-selected cells formed the naive CD8 fraction, which excluded terminally differentiated effector memory CD45RA+ cells. Generated by immunoSEQ multiplex PCR, the TCRdb table keeps only in-frame clones and is missing some. Of some 2.1 million clones in the sample, 90% to 95% were seen once. Sequencing was performed on naive CD8+ T cells from PBMCs. The receptor source for this set is a man between 18 and 29 years old in good health. Some clones in this sample may be carry-over from other donors' samples.

The chain recombines TRBV5-1 with TRBJ2-1; TRBD2 might be the D (5 bases). CDR3 length equals 16 residues. The V gene lost 0 bases and the J gene lost 4 bases, with 14 bases spanning the gap. Germline V gene sequence: CDR1 SGHRS, CDR2 YFSETQ. The CDR3 DNA sequence: TGCGCCAGCAGCTTGGCAGCCCACCCGGGGTACAATGAGCAGTTCTTC. Translating it yields CASSLAAHPGYNEQFF.

This chain joins TRBV11-2 and TRBJ2-1, with TRBD2 matching 8 bases. The CDR3 covers 18 residues. The germline gives CDR1 SGHAT, CDR2 FQNNGV. The V gene end was trimmed by 5 bases and the J gene end by 6 bases; junction bases not matched to a gene: 18. CDR3 DNA sequence: TGTGCCAGCAGCCCTACTAGCGGTCCATCGAAAAAGGGCAATGAGCAGTTCTTC. This gives the protein CASSPTSGPSKKGNEQFF.

The chain recombines TRBV7-2 with TRBJ2-3; D unclear. Germline values: CDR1 SGHTA, CDR2 FQGNSA. Trimming pared 5 bases from V and 0 bases from J, leaving 12 bases between. The CDR3 covers 15 residues. The DNA of the CDR3 is TGTGCCAGCAGCGGCCGGCTGGGGAGCACAGATACGCAGTATTTT. This encodes CASSGRLGSTDTQYF.

This clone came up once. This chain connects TRBV29-1 to TRBJ2-1; weak D call: TRBD2 (5 bases). This CDR3 region has 14 residues. The V and J ends lost 6 bases and 2 bases respectively, with 14 bases between them. Germline loops: CDR1 SQVTM, CDR2 ANQGSEA. CDR3 residues: CSVRWLAAYNEQFF. DNA for the CDR3: TGCAGCGTCCGCTGGCTAGCCGCCTACAATGAGCAGTTCTTC.

V usage is TRBV27 and J usage is TRBJ1-1; maybe TRBD1 (6 bases). The V end was cut by 8 bases, the J end by 0 bases, with 16 bases between. Germline V gene lookup returns CDR1 MNHEY and CDR2 SMNVEV (reference sequence). This CDR3 spans 15 amino acids. CDR3 amino acids: CASSPWGALNTEAFF. The CDR3 bases are TGTGCCAGCTCCCCGTGGGGGGCTCTGAACACTGAAGCTTTCTTT.

CDR3 amino acids: CASSLPRDHLYNEQFF. The DNA of the CDR3 is TGTGCCAGCAGCCTACCCCGGGACCACCTCTACAATGAGCAGTTCTTC. The J gene is TRBJ2-1, the V gene TRBV5-6; D may be TRBD1 or TRBD2 (5 bases each). V dropped 4 bases and J dropped 3 bases, with 17 bases sitting between them. There are 16 residues in the CDR3. The germline CDR1 and CDR2 sequences are SGHDT and YYEEEE.

This clone was recorded only once. The chain is built from TRBV7-9 and TRBJ1-3, with 7 positions matching TRBD1. The V gene end was trimmed by 3 bases and the J gene end by 4 bases; junction bases not matched to a gene: 3. Germline V CDR1 and CDR2: SEHNR, FQNEAQ (reference sequence). The CDR3 is 14 residues long. The CDR3 coding sequence is TGTGCCAGCAGCTTCCTAGGGGGCGGAAACACCATATATTTT. Translating gives CASSFLGGGNTIYF.

The chain couples TRBV7-9 to TRBJ2-2; perhaps TRBD1 as D (5 bases). The CDR3 is made up of 14 amino acids. Germline CDR1 reads SEHNR; CDR2 reads FQNEAQ (reference sequence). V shed 3 bases and J shed 4 bases, with 9 bases lying between them. The CDR3 nucleotides are TGTGCCAGCAGCTTCTCCAGGGTCACCGGGGAGCTGTTTTTT. Translation gives CASSFSRVTGELFF.

The genes are TRBV6-1 and TRBJ2-7; D ambiguous. Germline lookup yields CDR1 MNHNS and CDR2 SASEGT. The CDR3 loop spans 13 amino acids. Trimming took 0 bases from V and 2 from J, leaving 5 bases between them. DNA of the CDR3: TGTGCCAGCAGTGAAGCAGCCGCCTACGAGCAGTACTTC. Translation gives CASSEAAAYEQYF.

As regards this clone: A much larger clone differs from this one at a single base, so this may be a read error. The chain recombines TRBV13 with TRBJ2-2; 8 bases fit TRBD2. The germline V gene has CDR1 PRHDT and CDR2 FYEKMQ (reference sequence). V dropped 5 bases and J dropped 1; count of bases not matched to a gene: 3. The CDR3 length is 15 residues. CDR3 protein: CASSPTSENTGELFF. The CDR3, as DNA: TGTGCCAGCAGCCCGACTAGCGAGAACACCGGGGAGCTGTTTTTT.

The CDR3 DNA sequence: TGTGCCATCAGTGATCCGGGGAACTATGGCTACACCTTC. It encodes CAISDPGNYGYTF. The chain has TRBV10-3 and TRBJ1-2; D unresolved. The V end lost 3 bases, the J end lost 2 bases, and 7 bases lay between the germline ends. In germline, CDR1 is ENHRY, CDR2 SYGVKD. This CDR3 comprises 13 residues.